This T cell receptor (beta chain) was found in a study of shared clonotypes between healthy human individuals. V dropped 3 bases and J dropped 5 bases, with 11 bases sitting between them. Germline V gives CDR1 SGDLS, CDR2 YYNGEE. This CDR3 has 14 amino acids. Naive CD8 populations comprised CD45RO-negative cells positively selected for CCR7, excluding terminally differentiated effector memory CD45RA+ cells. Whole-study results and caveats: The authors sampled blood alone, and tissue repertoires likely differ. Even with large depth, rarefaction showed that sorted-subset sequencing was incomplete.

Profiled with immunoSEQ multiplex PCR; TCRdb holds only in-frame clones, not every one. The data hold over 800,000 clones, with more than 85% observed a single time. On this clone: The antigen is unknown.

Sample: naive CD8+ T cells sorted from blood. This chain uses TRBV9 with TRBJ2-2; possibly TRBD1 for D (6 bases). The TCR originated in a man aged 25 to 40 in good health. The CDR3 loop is CASSDQTGTGELFF. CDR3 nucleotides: TGTGCCAGCAGCGATCAGACAGGAACCGGGGAGCTGTTTTTT.